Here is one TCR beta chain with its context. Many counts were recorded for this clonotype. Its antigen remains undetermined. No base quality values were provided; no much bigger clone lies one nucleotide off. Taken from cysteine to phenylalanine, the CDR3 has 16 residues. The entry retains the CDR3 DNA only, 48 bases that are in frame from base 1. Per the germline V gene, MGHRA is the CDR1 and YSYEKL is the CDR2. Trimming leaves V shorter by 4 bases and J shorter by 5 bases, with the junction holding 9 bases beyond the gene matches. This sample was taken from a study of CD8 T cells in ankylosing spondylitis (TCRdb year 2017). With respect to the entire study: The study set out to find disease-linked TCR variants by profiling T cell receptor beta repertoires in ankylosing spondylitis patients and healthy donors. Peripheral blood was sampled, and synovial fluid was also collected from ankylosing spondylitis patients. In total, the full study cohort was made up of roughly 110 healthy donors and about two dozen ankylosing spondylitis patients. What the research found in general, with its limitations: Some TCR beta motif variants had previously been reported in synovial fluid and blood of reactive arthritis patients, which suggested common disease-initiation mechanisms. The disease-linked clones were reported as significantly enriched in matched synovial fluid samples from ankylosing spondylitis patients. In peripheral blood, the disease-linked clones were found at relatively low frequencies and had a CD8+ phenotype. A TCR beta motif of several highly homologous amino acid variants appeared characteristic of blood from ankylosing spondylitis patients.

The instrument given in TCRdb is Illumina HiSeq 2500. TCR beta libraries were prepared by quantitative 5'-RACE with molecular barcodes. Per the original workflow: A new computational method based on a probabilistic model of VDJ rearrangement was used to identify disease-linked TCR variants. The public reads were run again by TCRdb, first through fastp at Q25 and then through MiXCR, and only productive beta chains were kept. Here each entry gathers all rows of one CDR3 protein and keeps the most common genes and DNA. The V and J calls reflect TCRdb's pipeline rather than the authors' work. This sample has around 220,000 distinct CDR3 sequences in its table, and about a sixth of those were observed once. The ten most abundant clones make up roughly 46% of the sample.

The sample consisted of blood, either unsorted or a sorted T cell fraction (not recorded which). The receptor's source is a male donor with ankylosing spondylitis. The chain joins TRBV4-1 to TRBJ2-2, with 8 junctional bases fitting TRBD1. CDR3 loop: CASSLGQGVLTGELFF. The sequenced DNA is TGCGCCAGCAGCCTTGGACAGGGCGTTCTTACCGGGGAGCTGTTTTTT.